This TCR beta chain was profiled in a study of T cells in Graves' hyperthyroidism and ophthalmopathy. The table lists this clonotype with many counts. Amplified regions were TCR beta CDR3 sequences from RNA transcripts. HTBI primers were used for first-round RT-PCR of the TCR CDR3. TCRdb re-called the multiplex PCR reads through MiXCR, storing one row per CDR3 protein. The table shows 200,000 to 300,000 distinct CDR3 sequences, with approximately 25% occurring only once. The CDR3 loop spans 15 amino acids. Trimming shortened V by 7 bases and J by 0 bases, and 13 bases separated the two germline ends. Germline lookup yields CDR1 MNHNS and CDR2 SASEGT.

The TCR comes from a woman aged 40 to 50 with Graves' ophthalmopathy. Specimen: blood. The gene calls are TRBV6-1 and TRBJ1-5; the D is unclear. CDR3 nucleotides: TGTGCCAGCACCCACCCCACTGATAGCAATCAGCCCCAGCATTTT. It yields the protein CASTHPTDSNQPQHF.